This TCR beta chain was recovered during a study of blood T cell repertoires in COVID-19. V lost 4 bases and J lost 8; bases outside the gene matches: 0. Germline CDR1 and CDR2: LNHDA and SQIVND (reference sequence). The CDR3 covers 14 residues. This clone was recorded once. Using immunoSEQ multiplex PCR, the repertoire was profiled, and TCRdb retains in-frame clones only, with some absent. The data show some 200,000 clones, around 82% seen once. The sequenced material came from peripheral blood. The receptor was derived from a woman at least 80 years old with acute or convalescent COVID-19. The chain links TRBV19 to TRBJ2-1; 15 bases agree with TRBD2. DNA of the CDR3: TGTGCCAGTAGTAGGACTAGCGGGAGGGATGAGCAGTTCTTC. Residues: CASSRTSGRDEQFF.